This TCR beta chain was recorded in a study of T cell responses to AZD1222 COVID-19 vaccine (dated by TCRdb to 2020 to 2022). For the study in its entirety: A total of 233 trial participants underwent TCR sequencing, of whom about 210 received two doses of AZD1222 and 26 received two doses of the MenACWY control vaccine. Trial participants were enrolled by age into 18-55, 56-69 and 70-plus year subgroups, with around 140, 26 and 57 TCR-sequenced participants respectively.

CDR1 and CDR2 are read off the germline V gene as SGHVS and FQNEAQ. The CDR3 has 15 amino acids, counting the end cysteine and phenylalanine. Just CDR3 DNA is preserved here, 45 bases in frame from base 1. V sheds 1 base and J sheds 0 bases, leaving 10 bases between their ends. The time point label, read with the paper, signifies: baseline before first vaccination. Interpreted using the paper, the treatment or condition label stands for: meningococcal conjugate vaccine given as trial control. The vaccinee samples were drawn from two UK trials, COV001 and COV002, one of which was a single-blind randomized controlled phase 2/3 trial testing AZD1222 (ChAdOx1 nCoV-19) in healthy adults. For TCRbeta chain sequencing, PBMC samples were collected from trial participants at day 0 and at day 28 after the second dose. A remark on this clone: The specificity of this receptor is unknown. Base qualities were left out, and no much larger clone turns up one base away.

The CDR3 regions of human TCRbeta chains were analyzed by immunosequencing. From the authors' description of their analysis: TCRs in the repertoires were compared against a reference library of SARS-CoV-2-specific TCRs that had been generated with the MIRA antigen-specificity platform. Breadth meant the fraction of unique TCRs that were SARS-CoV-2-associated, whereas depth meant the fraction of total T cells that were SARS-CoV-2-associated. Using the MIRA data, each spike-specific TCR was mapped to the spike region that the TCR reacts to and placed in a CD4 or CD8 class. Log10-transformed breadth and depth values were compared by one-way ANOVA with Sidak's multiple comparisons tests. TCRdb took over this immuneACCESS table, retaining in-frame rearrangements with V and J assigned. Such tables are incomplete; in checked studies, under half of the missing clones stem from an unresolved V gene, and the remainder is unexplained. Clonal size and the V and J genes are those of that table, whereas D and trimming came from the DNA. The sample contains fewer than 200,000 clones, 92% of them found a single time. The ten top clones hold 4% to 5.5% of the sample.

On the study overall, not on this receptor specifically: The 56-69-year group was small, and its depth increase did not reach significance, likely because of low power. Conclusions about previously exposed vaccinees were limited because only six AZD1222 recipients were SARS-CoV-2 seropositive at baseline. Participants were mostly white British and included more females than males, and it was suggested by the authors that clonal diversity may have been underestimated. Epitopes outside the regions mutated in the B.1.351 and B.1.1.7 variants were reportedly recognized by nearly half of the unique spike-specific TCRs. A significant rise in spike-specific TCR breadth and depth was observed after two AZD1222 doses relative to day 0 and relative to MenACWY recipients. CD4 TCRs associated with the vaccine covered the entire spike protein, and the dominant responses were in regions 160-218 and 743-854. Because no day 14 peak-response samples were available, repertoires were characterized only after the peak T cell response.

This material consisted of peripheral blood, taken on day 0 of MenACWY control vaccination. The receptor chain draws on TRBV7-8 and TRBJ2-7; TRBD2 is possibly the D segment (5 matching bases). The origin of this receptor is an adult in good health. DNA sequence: TGTGCCAGCAGCTTAGTTCTTGCGGGCTCCTACGAGCAGTACTTC. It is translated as CASSLVLAGSYEQYF.